The TCR beta chain under discussion was sequenced for a study of blood T cell repertoires in COVID-19. Study-wide context: Sample material is recorded as cDNA or gDNA derived from T cells, B-cell-depleted T cells, or PBMCs.

The repertoire was sequenced with immunoSEQ multiplex PCR; TCRdb's copy has only in-frame clones and lacks some. In the table there are hundreds of thousands of clones, 82% of which are singletons. V gave up 1 base and J gave up 5 bases, with 5 bases separating them. The CDR3 consists of 13 residues. The V gene's germline CDR1 is ENHRY and CDR2 SYGVKD. The clonotype was recovered from a woman aged 55-75 years with active or convalescent COVID-19. The chain carries TRBV10-3 and TRBJ2-2; no reliable D call. The sample taken for sequencing was peripheral blood. CDR3 amino acids: CAISELDTGELFF. CDR3 nucleotides: TGTGCCATCAGTGAGTTAGATACCGGGGAGCTGTTTTTT.